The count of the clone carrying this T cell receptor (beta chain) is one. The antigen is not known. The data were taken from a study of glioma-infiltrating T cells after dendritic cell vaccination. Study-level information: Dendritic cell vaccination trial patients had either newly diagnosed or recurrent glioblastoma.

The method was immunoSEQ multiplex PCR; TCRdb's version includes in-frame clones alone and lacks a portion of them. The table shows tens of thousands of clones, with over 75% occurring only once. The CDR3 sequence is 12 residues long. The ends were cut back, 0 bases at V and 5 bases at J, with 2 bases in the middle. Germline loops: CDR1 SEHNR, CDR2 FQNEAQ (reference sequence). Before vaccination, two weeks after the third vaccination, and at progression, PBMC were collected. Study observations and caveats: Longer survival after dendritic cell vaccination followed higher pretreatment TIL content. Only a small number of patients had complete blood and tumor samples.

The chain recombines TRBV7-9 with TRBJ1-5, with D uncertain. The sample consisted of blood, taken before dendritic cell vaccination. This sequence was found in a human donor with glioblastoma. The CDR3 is CASSLADQPQHF. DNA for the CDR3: TGTGCCAGCAGCTTAGCCGATCAGCCCCAGCATTTT.